This note documents a single T cell receptor beta chain sequence. Antigen specificity is unknown. This table comes from immunoSEQ multiplex PCR, and its TCRdb copy is limited to in-frame clones, with some not included. Here the sample spans about 130,000 clones, around nine tenths being singletons. The source of the sample is a study of graft-versus-host responses after intestinal transplantation. CDR1 is SGDLS, CDR2 YYNGEE, per germline. V lost 0 bases and J 5 bases, leaving 15 bases between the germline ends. This CDR3 is built from 15 residues. The sample consisted of unstimulated CD4+ T cells sorted from spleen or lymph node cells, taken before intestinal transplant. The source is a human donor who received an intestinal transplant. V and J are TRBV9 and TRBJ2-7, with D tentatively TRBD1 or TRBD2 (7 bases each). The CDR3 DNA is TGTGCCAGCAGCGTAGGCCAGGGGGGGAGCGACGAGCAGTACTTC. This encodes CASSVGQGGSDEQYF. Based on the CDR3 plus reference TRBV9 and TRBJ2-7, the full variable domain is DSGVTQTPKHLITATGQRVTLRCSPRSGDLSVYWYQQSLDQGLQFLIQYYNGEERAKGNILERFSAQQFPDLHSELNLSSLELGDSALYFCASSVGQGGSDEQYFGPGTRLTVT.